This T cell receptor beta chain was profiled in a study of cytomegalovirus exposure and HLA in healthy donors. CDR1 is MNHEY and CDR2 is SVGAGI in the germline V gene. The V and J ends lost 11 bases and 2 bases, in that order; junction bases with no gene match: 10. This CDR3 has 15 residues. A multiplex PCR was run with 60 Vbeta primers and 13 Jbeta primers. Produced via immunoSEQ multiplex PCR; TCRdb's table is partial and in-frame only. The repertoire holds roughly 120,000 clones, with more than 80% as singletons. This chain joins TRBV6-5 and TRBJ1-2, with 11 bases aligning to TRBD1. Sequencing input: PBMCs. The TCR sequence derives from a man aged 25 to 45 in good health and CMV-seronegative. CDR3 nucleotide sequence: TGTGCCGCCAGGGGACAGGGGGAGGGAAACTATGGCTACACCTTC. Translated: CAARGQGEGNYGYTF.